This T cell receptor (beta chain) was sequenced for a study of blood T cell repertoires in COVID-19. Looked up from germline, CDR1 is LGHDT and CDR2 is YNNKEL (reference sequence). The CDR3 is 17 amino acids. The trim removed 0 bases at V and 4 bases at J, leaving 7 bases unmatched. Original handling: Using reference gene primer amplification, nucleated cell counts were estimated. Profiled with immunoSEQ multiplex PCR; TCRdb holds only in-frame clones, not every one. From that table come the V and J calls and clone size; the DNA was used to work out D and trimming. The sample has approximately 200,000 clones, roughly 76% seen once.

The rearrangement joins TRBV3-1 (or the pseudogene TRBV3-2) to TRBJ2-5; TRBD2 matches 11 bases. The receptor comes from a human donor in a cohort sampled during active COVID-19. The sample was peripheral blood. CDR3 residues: CASSQDSIAGGPETQYF. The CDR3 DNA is TGTGCCAGCAGCCAAGATTCTATAGCGGGAGGGCCAGAGACCCAGTACTTC.